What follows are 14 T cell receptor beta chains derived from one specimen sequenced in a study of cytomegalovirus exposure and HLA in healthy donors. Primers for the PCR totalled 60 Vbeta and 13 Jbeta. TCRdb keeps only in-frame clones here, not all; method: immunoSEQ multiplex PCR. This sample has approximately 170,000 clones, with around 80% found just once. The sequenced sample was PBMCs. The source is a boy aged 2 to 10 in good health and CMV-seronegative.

The CDR3 bases are TGTGCCACCAGCTTTTTTCGAGGGGGACAAGAGACCCAGTACTTC. Protein product: CATSFFRGGQETQYF. This chain links TRBV15 with TRBJ2-5, with D possibly being TRBD1 (6 bases). Germline V gene data show CDR1 as LNHNV and CDR2 as YYDKDF (reference sequence). Trimming removed 5 bases from V and 2 bases from J, with 15 bases in between. The CDR3 is made up of 15 amino acids.

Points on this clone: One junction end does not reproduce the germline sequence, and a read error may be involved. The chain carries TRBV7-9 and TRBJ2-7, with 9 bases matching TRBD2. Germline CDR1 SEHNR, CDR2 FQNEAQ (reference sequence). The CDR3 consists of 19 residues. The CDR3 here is CSSSHNSGSSNTGAYEQYF. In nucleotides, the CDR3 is TGTTCCAGCAGCCATAATAGCGGGAGTTCCAATACCGGGGCCTACGAGCAGTACTTC.

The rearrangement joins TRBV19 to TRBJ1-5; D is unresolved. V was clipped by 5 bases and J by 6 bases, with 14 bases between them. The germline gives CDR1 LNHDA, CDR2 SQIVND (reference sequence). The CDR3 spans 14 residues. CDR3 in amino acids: CASSELEGLQPQHF. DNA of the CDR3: TGTGCCAGTAGTGAGTTAGAGGGCCTTCAGCCCCAGCATTTT. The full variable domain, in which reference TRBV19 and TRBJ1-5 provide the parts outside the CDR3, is DGGITQSPKYLFRKEGQNVTLSCEQNLNHDAMYWYRQDPGQGLRLIYYSQIVNDFQKGDIAEGYSVSREKKESFPLTVTSAQKNPTAFYLCASSELEGLQPQHFGDGTRLSIL.

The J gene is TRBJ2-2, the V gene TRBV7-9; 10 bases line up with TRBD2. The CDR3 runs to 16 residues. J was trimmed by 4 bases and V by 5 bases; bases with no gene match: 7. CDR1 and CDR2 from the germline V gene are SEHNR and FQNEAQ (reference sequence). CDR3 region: CASSHGLAVSTGELFF. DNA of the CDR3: TGTGCCAGCAGCCATGGACTAGCGGTGAGCACCGGGGAGCTGTTTTTT.

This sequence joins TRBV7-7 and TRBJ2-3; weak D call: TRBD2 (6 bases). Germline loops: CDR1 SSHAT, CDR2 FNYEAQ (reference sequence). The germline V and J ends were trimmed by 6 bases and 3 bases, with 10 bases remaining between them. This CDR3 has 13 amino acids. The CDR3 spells CASSWGDTDTQYF. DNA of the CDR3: TGTGCCAGCAGTTGGGGGGATACAGATACGCAGTATTTT.

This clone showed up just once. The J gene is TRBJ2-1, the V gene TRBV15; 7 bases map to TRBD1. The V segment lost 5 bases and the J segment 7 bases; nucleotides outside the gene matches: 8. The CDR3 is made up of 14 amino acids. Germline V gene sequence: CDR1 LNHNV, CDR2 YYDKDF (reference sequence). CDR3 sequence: CATSQRQGTNEQFF. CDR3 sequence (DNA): TGTGCCACCAGCCAACGACAGGGAACGAATGAGCAGTTCTTC.

The CDR3 here is CASTPRSGETQYF. The CDR3 DNA is TGTGCCAGCACCCCCAGGAGCGGGGAGACCCAGTACTTC. The chain recombines TRBV27 with TRBJ2-5; D might be TRBD2 (6 bases). Germline V gene lookup returns CDR1 MNHEY and CDR2 SMNVEV (reference sequence). The CDR3 totals 13 residues. The V end was cut by 7 bases, the J end by 5 bases, with 14 bases between.

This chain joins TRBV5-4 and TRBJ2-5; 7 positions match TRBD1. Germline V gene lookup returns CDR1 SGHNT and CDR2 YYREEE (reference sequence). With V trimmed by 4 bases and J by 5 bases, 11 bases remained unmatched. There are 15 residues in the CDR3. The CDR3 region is CASSKTGIGTETQYF. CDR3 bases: TGTGCCAGCAGCAAGACAGGGATCGGGACGGAGACCCAGTACTTC.

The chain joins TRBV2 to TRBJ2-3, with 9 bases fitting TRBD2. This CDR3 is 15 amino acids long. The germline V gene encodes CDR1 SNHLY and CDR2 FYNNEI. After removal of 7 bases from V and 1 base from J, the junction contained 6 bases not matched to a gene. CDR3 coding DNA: TGTGCCAGCAAGCTAGCGGGATTCGGCACAGATACGCAGTATTTT. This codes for CASKLAGFGTDTQYF.

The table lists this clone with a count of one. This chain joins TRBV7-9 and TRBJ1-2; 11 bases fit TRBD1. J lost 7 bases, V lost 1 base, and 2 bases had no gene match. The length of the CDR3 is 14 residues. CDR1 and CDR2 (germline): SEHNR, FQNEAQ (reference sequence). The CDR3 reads CASSLDGTGGGYTF. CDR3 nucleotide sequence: TGTGCCAGCAGCTTAGATGGGACAGGGGGTGGCTACACCTTC.

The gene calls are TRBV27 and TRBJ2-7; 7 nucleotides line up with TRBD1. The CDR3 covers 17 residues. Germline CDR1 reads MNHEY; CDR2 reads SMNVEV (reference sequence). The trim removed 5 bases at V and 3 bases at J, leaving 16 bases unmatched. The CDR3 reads CASSPARQGTTHYEQYV. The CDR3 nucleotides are TGTGCCAGCAGTCCCGCCCGACAGGGCACTACACACTACGAGCAGTACGTC.

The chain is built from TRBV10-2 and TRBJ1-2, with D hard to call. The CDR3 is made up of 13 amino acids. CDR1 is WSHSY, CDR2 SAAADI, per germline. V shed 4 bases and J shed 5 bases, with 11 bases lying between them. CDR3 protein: CASSGTEKYGYTF. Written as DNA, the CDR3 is TGCGCCAGCAGTGGAACAGAAAAGTATGGCTACACCTTC.

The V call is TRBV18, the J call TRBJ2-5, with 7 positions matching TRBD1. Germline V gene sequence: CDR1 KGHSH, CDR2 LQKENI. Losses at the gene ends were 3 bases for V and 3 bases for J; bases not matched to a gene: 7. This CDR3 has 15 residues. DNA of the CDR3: TGTGCCAGCTCACCCCAAGTGGGGACAGAAGAGACCCAGTACTTC. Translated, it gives CASSPQVGTEETQYF.

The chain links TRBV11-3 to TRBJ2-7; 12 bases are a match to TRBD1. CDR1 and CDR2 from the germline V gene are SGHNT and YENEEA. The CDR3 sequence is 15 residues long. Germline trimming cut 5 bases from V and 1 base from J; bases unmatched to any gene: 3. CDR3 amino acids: CASSPGQGASYEQYV. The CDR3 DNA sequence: TGTGCCAGCAGCCCGGGACAGGGGGCTTCCTACGAGCAGTACGTC.